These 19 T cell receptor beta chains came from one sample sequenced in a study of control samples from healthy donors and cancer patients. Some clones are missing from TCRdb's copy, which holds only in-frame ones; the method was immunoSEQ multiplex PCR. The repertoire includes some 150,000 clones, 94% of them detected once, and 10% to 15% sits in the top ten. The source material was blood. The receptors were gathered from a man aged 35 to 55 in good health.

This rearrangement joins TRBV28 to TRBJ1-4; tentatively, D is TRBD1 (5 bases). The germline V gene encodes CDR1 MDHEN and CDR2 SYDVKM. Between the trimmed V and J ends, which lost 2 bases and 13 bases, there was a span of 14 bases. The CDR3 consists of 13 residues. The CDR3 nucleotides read TGTGCCAGCAGTTTAACCAGTATGGGGCGACTGTTTTTT. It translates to CASSLTSMGRLFF.

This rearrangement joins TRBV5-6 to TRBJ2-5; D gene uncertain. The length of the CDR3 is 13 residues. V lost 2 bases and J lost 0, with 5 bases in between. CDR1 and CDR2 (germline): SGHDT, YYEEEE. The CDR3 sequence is CASSLTDQETQYF. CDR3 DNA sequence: TGTGCCAGCAGCTTAACAGACCAAGAGACCCAGTACTTC.

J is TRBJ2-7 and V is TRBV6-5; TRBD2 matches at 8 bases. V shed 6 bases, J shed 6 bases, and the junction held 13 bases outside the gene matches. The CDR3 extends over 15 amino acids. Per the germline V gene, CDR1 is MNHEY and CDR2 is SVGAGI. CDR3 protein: CASRPSGTSLVEQYF. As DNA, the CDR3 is TGTGCCAGCAGGCCTTCCGGGACTAGTTTGGTCGAGCAGTACTTC.

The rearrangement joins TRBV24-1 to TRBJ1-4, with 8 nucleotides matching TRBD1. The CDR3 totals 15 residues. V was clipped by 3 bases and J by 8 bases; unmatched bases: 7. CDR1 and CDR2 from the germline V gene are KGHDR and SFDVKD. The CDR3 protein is CATSDGRGPGEKLFF. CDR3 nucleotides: TGTGCCACCAGTGATGGCAGGGGGCCCGGGGAAAAACTGTTTTTT.

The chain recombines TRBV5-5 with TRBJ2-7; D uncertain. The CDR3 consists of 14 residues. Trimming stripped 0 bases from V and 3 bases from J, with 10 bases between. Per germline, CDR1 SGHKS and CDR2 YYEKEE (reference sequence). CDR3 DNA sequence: TGTGCCAGCAGCTTGGCTCTAGGGAACTACGAGCAGTACTTC. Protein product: CASSLALGNYEQYF. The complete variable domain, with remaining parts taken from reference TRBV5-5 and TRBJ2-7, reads DAGVTQSPTHLIKTRGQQVTLRCSPISGHKSVSWYQQVLGQGPQFIFQYYEKEERGRGNFPDRFSARQFPNYSSELNVNALLLGDSALYLCASSLALGNYEQYFGPGTRLTVT.

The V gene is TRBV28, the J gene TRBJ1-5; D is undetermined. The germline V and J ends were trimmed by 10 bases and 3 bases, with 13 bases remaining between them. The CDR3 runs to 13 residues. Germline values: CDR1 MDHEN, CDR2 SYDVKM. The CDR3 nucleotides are TGTGCCACCGGATCAGGAGACAATCAGCCCCAGCATTTT. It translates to CATGSGDNQPQHF.

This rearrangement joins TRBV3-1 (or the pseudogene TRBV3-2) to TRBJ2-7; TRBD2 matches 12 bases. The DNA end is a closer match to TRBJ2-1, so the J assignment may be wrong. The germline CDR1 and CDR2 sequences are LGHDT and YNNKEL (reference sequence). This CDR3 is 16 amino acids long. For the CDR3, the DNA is TGTGCCAGCAGCCAAGATCCCCTAGCGGGAGGGGATGAGCAGTTCTTC. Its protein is CASSQDPLAGGDEQFF.

CDR3 coding DNA: TGTGCCAACAGGGCCTCTGGAAACACCATATATTTT. Translating it yields CANRASGNTIYF. The V call is TRBV21-1, the J call TRBJ1-3; the table names TRBD1, a call not compared with the DNA. TRBV21-1 is termed a pseudogene. This CDR3 spans 12 amino acids.

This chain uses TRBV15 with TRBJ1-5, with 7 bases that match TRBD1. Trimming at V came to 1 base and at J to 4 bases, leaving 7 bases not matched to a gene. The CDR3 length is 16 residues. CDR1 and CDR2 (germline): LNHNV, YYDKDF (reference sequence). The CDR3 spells CATSRGEDRRNQPQHF. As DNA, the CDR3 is TGTGCCACCAGCAGAGGTGAGGACAGGCGAAATCAGCCCCAGCATTTT.

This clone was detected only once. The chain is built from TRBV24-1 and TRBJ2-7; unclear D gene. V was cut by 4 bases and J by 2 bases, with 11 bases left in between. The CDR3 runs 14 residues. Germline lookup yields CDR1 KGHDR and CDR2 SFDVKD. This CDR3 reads CATSEGRPPYEQYF. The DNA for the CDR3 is TGTGCCACCAGTGAGGGCCGTCCTCCCTACGAGCAGTACTTC.

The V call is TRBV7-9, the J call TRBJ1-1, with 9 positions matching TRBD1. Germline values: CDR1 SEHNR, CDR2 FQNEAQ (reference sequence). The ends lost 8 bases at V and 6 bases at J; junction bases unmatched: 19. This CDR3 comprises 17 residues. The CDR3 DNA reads TGTGCCAGCCGCTCAACTTACCGGGACAGGGTTTTCGCTGAAGCTTTCTTT. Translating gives CASRSTYRDRVFAEAFF.

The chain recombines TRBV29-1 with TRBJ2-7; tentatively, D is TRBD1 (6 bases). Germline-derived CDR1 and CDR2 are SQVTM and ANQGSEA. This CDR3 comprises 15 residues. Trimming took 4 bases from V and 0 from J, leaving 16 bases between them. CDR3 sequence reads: CSVATGTGSSYEQYF. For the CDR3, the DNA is TGCAGCGTTGCGACAGGTACTGGATCCTCCTACGAGCAGTACTTC.

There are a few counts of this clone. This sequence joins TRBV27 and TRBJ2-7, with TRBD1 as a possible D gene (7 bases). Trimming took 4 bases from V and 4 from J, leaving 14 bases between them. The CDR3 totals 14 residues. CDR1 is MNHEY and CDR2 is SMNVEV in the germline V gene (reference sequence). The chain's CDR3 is CASSSGRGTYEQYF. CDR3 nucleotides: TGTGCCAGCAGTTCTGGCAGGGGGACTTACGAGCAGTACTTC.

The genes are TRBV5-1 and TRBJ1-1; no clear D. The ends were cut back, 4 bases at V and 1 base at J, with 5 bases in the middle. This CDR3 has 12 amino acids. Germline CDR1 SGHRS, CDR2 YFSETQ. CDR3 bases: TGCGCCAGCAGCCCGGGGAACACTGAAGCTTTCTTT. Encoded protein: CASSPGNTEAFF.

CDR3 sequence reads: CASSRGHYEQYF. CDR3 DNA: TGTGCCAGCAGCAGGGGACACTACGAGCAGTACTTC. The genes are TRBV2 and TRBJ2-7; the D gene is possibly TRBD1 (6 bases). The V gene's germline CDR1 is SNHLY and CDR2 FYNNEI. The CDR3 sequence is 12 residues long. The V end was cut by 6 bases, the J end by 3 bases, with 9 bases between.

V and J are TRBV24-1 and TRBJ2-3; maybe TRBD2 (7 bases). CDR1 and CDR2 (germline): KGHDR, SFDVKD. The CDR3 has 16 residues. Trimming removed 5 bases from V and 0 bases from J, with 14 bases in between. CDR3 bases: TGTGCCACCAGTGGGACGGGGGGCAGAAGCACAGATACGCAGTATTTT. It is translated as CATSGTGGRSTDTQYF.

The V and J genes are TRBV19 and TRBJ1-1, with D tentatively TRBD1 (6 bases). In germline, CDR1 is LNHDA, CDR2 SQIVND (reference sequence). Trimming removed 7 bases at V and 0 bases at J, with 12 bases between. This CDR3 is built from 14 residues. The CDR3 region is CASIGQLMNTEAFF. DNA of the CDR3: TGTGCCAGTATTGGACAGCTTATGAACACTGAAGCTTTCTTT.

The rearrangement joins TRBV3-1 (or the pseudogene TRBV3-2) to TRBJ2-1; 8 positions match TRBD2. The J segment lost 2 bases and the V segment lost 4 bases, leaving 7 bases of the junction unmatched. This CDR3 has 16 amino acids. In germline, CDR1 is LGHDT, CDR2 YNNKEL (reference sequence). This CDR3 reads CASSLKLAATYNEQFF. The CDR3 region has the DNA TGTGCCAGCAGCCTAAAACTAGCGGCTACCTACAATGAGCAGTTCTTC.

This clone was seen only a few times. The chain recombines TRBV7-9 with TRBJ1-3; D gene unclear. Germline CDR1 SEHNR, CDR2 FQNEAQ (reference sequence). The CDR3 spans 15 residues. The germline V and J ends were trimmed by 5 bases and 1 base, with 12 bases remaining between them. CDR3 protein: CASSPPRGSGNTIYF. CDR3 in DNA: TGTGCCAGCAGCCCCCCCCGGGGTTCTGGAAACACCATATATTTT.